Listed below are T cell receptor beta chains from one sample, sequenced in a study of technical replicates of blood from a handful of donors. Sequencing was performed with immunoSEQ multiplex PCR; in TCRdb, only in-frame clones are kept and a portion is missing. This sample has about 76,000 clones, with roughly 96% found just once. Sequenced sample: T cells isolated from PBMCs. The source of these receptors is a human donor in good health. CDR3s include the opening cysteine and the closing phenylalanine or tryptophan. Fields, in order: J gene, D gene, V gene, CDR3 protein, CDR3 DNA. The D gene is left open where the match is weak.

TRBJ2-1	TRBD2	TRBV5-1	CASSFDPGGSYNEQFF	TGCGCCAGCAGCTTCGACCCGGGGGGCTCCTACAATGAGCAGTTCTTC
TRBJ2-3	.	TRBV13	CASSPWALTDTQYF	TGTGCCAGCAGCCCCTGGGCCCTGACAGATACGCAGTATTTT
TRBJ1-1	TRBD1	TRBV10-2	CASRTGDTEAFF	TGCGCCAGCAGAACAGGGGACACTGAAGCTTTCTTT
TRBJ2-7	.	TRBV4-2	CASSQEQTLGTLNEQYF	TGTGCCAGCAGCCAAGAACAAACTCTAGGAACGCTCAACGAGCAGTACTTC
TRBJ2-1	TRBD1	TRBV6-5	CASTGTGRYNEQFF	TGTGCCAGTACCGGGACAGGTAGATACAATGAGCAGTTCTTC
TRBJ2-2	TRBD2	TRBV7-8	CASSFPGLAGEGTNTGELFF	TGTGCCAGCAGCTTCCCCGGACTAGCGGGAGAGGGCACGAACACCGGGGAGCTGTTTTTT
TRBJ2-1	TRBD2	TRBV6-4	CASSSQAGGGQFF	TGTGCCAGCAGTTCTCAAGCGGGAGGGGGACAGTTCTTC
TRBJ1-5	TRBD1	TRBV2	CASSPGTGGLPQHF	TGTGCCAGCAGCCCTGGGACAGGGGGCCTGCCCCAGCATTTT
TRBJ1-4	TRBD1	TRBV6-5	CASSTGVRSEKLFF	TGTGCCAGCAGCACAGGGGTTCGGTCTGAAAAACTGTTTTTT
TRBJ2-7	.	TRBV28	CASRITGPFYEQYF	TGTGCCAGCAGGATTACAGGGCCTTTCTACGAGCAGTACTTC
TRBJ2-3	TRBD2	TRBV5-5	CASSLLFAGGFESTDTQYF	TGTGCCAGCAGCCTCCTTTTTGCGGGAGGGTTCGAGAGCACAGATACGCAGTATTTT